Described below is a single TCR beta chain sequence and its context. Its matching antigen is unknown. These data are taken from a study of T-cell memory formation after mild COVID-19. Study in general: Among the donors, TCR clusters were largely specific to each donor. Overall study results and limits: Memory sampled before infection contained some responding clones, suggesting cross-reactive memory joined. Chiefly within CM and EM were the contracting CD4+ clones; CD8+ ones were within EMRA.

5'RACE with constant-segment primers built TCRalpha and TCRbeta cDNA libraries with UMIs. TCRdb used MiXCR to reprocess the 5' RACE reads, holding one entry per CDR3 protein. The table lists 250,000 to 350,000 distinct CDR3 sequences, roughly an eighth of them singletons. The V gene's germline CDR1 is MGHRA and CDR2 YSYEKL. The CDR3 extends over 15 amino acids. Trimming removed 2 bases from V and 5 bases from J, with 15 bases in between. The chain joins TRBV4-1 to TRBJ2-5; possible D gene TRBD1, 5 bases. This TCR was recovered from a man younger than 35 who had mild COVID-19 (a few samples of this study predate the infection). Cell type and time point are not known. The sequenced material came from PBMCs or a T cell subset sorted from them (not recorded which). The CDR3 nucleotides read TGCGCCAGCAGCCAAAGGAGCAGGGCTGAGGAGACCCAGTACTTC. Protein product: CASSQRSRAEETQYF.